Below are 19 T cell receptor beta chains sequenced from a single sample in a study of blood T cell repertoires in COVID-19. Libraries were prepared by immunoSEQ multiplex PCR; TCRdb keeps only in-frame clonotypes and omits some of them. The sample has some 390,000 clones; around 84% are singletons. The sequencing input was peripheral blood. All receptors come from a human donor in a cohort sampled during active COVID-19.

This clone has only a few counts. The V and J genes are TRBV5-1 and TRBJ2-3; TRBD2 might be the D (6 bases). This CDR3 contains 17 residues. Germline V gives CDR1 SGHRS, CDR2 YFSETQ. The V end was cut by 1 base, the J end by 2 bases, with 17 bases between. In DNA, the CDR3 is TGCGCCAGCAGCTTGTTTGTGGGCGGGATAATCACAGATACGCAGTATTTT. It is translated as CASSLFVGGIITDTQYF.

The chain links TRBV30 to TRBJ2-5, with TRBD2 matching 8 bases. The J segment lost 2 bases and the V segment lost 2 bases, leaving 16 bases of the junction unmatched. The CDR3 loop spans 18 amino acids. Germline values: CDR1 GTSNPN, CDR2 SVGIG (reference sequence). CDR3 loop: CAWSSSGSRFEGQETQYF. The CDR3 DNA is TGTGCCTGGAGTTCCAGCGGGAGCAGGTTCGAAGGACAAGAGACCCAGTACTTC.

J is TRBJ1-1 and V is TRBV6-5; a possible D gene is TRBD1 (6 bases). Germline V gene data show CDR1 as MNHEY and CDR2 as SVGAGI. The CDR3 has 16 residues. V was trimmed by 1 base and J by 7 bases, leaving 19 bases between them. CDR3: CASSYFDRQARVEAFF. DNA for the CDR3: TGTGCCAGCAGTTACTTTGACAGGCAGGCCCGGGTTGAAGCTTTCTTT.

The chain uses TRBV29-1 and TRBJ1-1; D perhaps matches TRBD1 (5 bases). The V gene's germline CDR1 is SQVTM and CDR2 ANQGSEA. V dropped 7 bases and J dropped 1 base, with 13 bases sitting between them. The length of the CDR3 is 13 residues. The CDR3 DNA reads as TGCAGCGGATACCGGGACTCGAACACTGAAGCTTTCTTT. Residues: CSGYRDSNTEAFF. The variable domain in full, completed from reference TRBV29-1 and TRBJ1-1, reads SAVISQKPSRDICQRGTSLTIQCQVDSQVTMMFWYRQQPGQSLTLIATANQGSEATYESGFVIDKFPISRPNLTFSTLTVSNMSPEDSSIYLCSGYRDSNTEAFFGQGTRLTVV.

The chain joins TRBV7-3 to TRBJ2-1, with D perhaps TRBD1 (6 bases). CDR3 length equals 15 residues. Per the germline V gene, CDR1 is SGHTA and CDR2 is FQGTGA. Trimming removed 2 bases from V and 0 bases from J, with 8 bases in between. CDR3 region: CASSLQGNSYNEQFF. In DNA form, the CDR3 reads TGTGCCAGCAGCTTACAGGGGAACTCCTACAATGAGCAGTTCTTC.

The rearrangement links TRBV4-1 to TRBJ1-2, with 9 bases that match TRBD1. V dropped 3 bases and J dropped 6; count of bases not matched to a gene: 8. This CDR3 spans 15 amino acids. Germline V CDR1 and CDR2: MGHRA, YSYEKL. CDR3 sequence reads: CASSQPGQGRDGYTF. Here the CDR3 DNA reads TGCGCCAGCAGCCAGCCGGGACAGGGCAGGGATGGCTACACCTTC.

The gene calls are TRBV7-9 and TRBJ1-2; 7 positions match TRBD1. The CDR3 covers 14 residues. After removal of 5 bases from V and 4 bases from J, the junction contained 7 bases not matched to a gene. CDR1 is SEHNR and CDR2 is FQNEAQ in the germline V gene (reference sequence). CDR3 sequence: CASSRDPGGYGYTF. The CDR3 nucleotides are TGTGCCAGCAGCCGAGACCCAGGGGGCTATGGCTACACCTTC.

This chain connects TRBV11-2 to TRBJ2-5, with 9 bases identical to TRBD2. Losses at the gene ends were 5 bases for V and 4 bases for J; bases not matched to a gene: 8. Looked up from germline, CDR1 is SGHAT and CDR2 is FQNNGV. This CDR3 has 15 residues. CDR3 in amino acids: CASSTRTSDIETQYF. CDR3 DNA sequence: TGTGCCAGCAGCACCCGGACTAGCGATATAGAGACCCAGTACTTC.

The genes are TRBV29-1 and TRBJ1-1; 7 nucleotides agree with TRBD1. The CDR3 is made up of 14 amino acids. Germline V CDR1 and CDR2: SQVTM, ANQGSEA. V trimming: 4 bases; J trimming: 3 bases; junction bases outside the gene matches: 8. For the CDR3, the DNA is TGCAGCGTTGCTAAAGGGGGCGAGGACACTGAAGCTTTCTTT. This sequence encodes CSVAKGGEDTEAFF.

The chain uses TRBV3-1 (or the pseudogene TRBV3-2) and TRBJ1-2; TRBD1 matches at 8 bases. CDR3 length: 13 amino acids. Trimming took 5 bases from V and 4 from J; bases not matched to a gene: 3. In germline, CDR1 is LGHDT, CDR2 YNNKEL (reference sequence). Here the CDR3 reads CASSSTGGYGYTF. DNA for the CDR3: TGTGCCAGCAGCTCAACAGGGGGCTATGGCTACACCTTC.

This clone has just one count. The chain couples TRBV23-1 to TRBJ2-7; D perhaps matches TRBD1 (6 bases). TRBV23-1 is noted as an ORF with a role that remains uncertain. Trimming shortened V by 0 bases and J by 3 bases, and 21 bases separated the two germline ends. The CDR3 extends over 18 amino acids. The chain's CDR3 is CASSQSWKGEGQSYEQYF. The CDR3 coding sequence is TGCGCCAGCAGTCAATCGTGGAAGGGTGAGGGACAAAGCTACGAGCAGTACTTC.

The rearrangement uses TRBV7-8 and TRBJ2-7; no clear D. CDR3 length equals 17 residues. Trimming stripped 5 bases from V and 0 bases from J, with 20 bases between. Germline CDR1 reads SGHVS; CDR2 reads FQNEAQ. CDR3 loop: CASSTPLATLGSYEQYF. For the CDR3, the DNA is TGTGCCAGCAGCACCCCGTTAGCAACATTGGGCTCCTACGAGCAGTACTTC.

The V and J genes are TRBV10-3 and TRBJ2-1; D uncertain. This CDR3 comprises 14 residues. The V and J ends lost 11 bases and 6 bases respectively, with 20 bases between them. Germline V gives CDR1 ENHRY, CDR2 SYGVKD. The chain's CDR3 is CAATDGEQINEQFF. The DNA of the CDR3 is TGTGCCGCAACTGACGGAGAGCAAATCAATGAGCAGTTCTTC.

The chain has TRBV6-5 and TRBJ1-2, with D possibly TRBD1 on 6 matching bases. Germline V gene data show CDR1 as MNHEY and CDR2 as SVGAGI. Deletions cut 5 bases from V and 1 base from J, with 14 bases between. The CDR3 is 15 amino acids. The CDR3 DNA sequence: TGTGCCAGCAGTCCTGCACAGGGAATTAACTATGGCTACACCTTC. It specifies CASSPAQGINYGYTF.

For this clone: This sample also contains other DNA sequences that code for the same CDR3. V usage is TRBV5-1 and J usage is TRBJ2-7; D call uncertain. Germline CDR1 SGHRS, CDR2 YFSETQ. Trimming left V 4 bases short and J 3 bases short, with 5 bases between. The CDR3 is 11 residues long. The CDR3 reads CASSPGYEQYF. The CDR3 nucleotides are TGCGCCAGCAGCCCCGGCTACGAGCAGTACTTC. The full variable domain, completed using reference TRBV5-1 and TRBJ2-7, is KAGVTQTPRYLIKTRGQQVTLSCSPISGHRSVSWYQQTPGQGLQFLFEYFSETQRNKGNFPGRFSGRQFSNSRSEMNVSTLELGDSALYLCASSPGYEQYFGPGTRLTVT.

The J gene is TRBJ2-7, the V gene TRBV9; D may be TRBD1 (6 bases). The ends were cut back, 4 bases at V and 7 bases at J, with 21 bases in the middle. The CDR3 loop spans 15 amino acids. The germline CDR1 and CDR2 sequences are SGDLS and YYNGEE. The CDR3 loop reads CASSLGGDPVEEQYF. DNA for the CDR3: TGTGCCAGCAGCCTAGGGGGAGATCCCGTTGAGGAGCAGTACTTC.

This chain connects TRBV5-1 to TRBJ1-1; 11 nucleotides align to TRBD1. The CDR3 consists of 16 residues. Germline-derived CDR1 and CDR2 are SGHRS and YFSETQ. J was trimmed by 2 bases and V by 4 bases; bases with no gene match: 7. CDR3 residues: CASSPWTGGDNTEAFF. Here the CDR3 DNA reads TGCGCCAGCAGCCCTTGGACAGGGGGCGATAACACTGAAGCTTTCTTT. The complete variable domain, with remaining parts taken from reference TRBV5-1 and TRBJ1-1, reads KAGVTQTPRYLIKTRGQQVTLSCSPISGHRSVSWYQQTPGQGLQFLFEYFSETQRNKGNFPGRFSGRQFSNSRSEMNVSTLELGDSALYLCASSPWTGGDNTEAFFGQGTRLTVV.

This rearrangement joins TRBV27 to TRBJ2-2; D unclear. In germline, CDR1 is MNHEY, CDR2 SMNVEV (reference sequence). V was trimmed by 6 bases and J by 3 bases, leaving 11 bases between them. CDR3 size: 14 residues. CDR3 coding DNA: TGTGCCAGCAGGAGAATTTCACACACCGGGGAGCTGTTTTTT. It codes for CASRRISHTGELFF.

V and J are TRBV5-1 and TRBJ1-1, with D possibly being TRBD1 (5 bases). With 2 bases removed from V and 1 base from J, the gap between germline ends came to 9 bases. CDR1 and CDR2 from the germline V gene are SGHRS and YFSETQ. The CDR3 is 14 amino acids. CDR3 in amino acids: CASSFTRENTEAFF. The CDR3 nucleotides are TGCGCCAGCAGCTTTACCAGGGAGAACACTGAAGCTTTCTTT.